This TCR beta chain was sequenced for a study of CD8 T cells in Susac syndrome. At the level of the study: Treatment at blood withdrawal was none, corticosteroids, or intravenous immunoglobulin alone in Susac syndrome patients. Study results and caveats: Clonal expansion was absent from the CD4+ T cell repertoires in Susac syndrome. The relatively small number of individuals in the TCR sequencing and HLA analysis was acknowledged by the study.

Comments on this clonotype: What it recognizes is unknown.

The RNA input was roughly 0.45 to 1 ug, and it was reverse transcribed with random hexamers. TCRdb reprocessed the immunoSEQ multiplex PCR reads with MiXCR, giving one entry per CDR3 protein. The repertoire holds about 180,000 distinct CDR3 sequences, with over 90% as singletons. Per germline, CDR1 GTSNPN and CDR2 SVGIG (reference sequence). This CDR3 region has 12 residues. V was clipped by 5 bases and J by 0 bases, with 8 bases between them. The source of this sequence is a human donor with Susac syndrome. This chain uses TRBV30 with TRBJ2-7; D possibly uses TRBD1 or TRBD2 (5 bases each). Sequencing used CD4+ T cells from PBMCs. CDR3 DNA sequence: TGTGCCTGGGGGGACGGCTCCTACGAGCAGTACTTC. Protein sequence: CAWGDGSYEQYF.